A single sample gave rise to the 10 T cell receptor beta chains below, sequenced in a study of blood T cell repertoires in COVID-19 (dated by TCRdb to the early 2020s). Library generation was performed with the immunoSEQ multiplex PCR assay. TCRdb mirrors the immuneACCESS table, restricted to in-frame sequences. Some clones are absent from its copies; in checked studies, under half trace to an unresolved V gene, and the reason for the others is unknown. For this sample the table gives around 23,000 clones, of which 75% to 90% were detected only once. In total, the top ten clones hold roughly 19% of the sample. Sequencing used peripheral blood. The receptors derive from a human donor with acute or convalescent COVID-19. The donor label of this sample is uncertain.

This chain links TRBV7-3 with TRBJ2-5, with TRBD1 identical over 8 bases. J lost 4 bases, V lost 5 bases, and 6 bases had no gene match. This CDR3 is built from 14 residues. Germline CDR1 and CDR2: SGHTA and FQGTGA. The CDR3 sequence is CASSDQGAGETQYF. Here the CDR3 DNA reads TGTGCCAGCAGCGATCAGGGGGCTGGAGAGACCCAGTACTTC.

About this clone itself: A read error is likely, as this CDR3 ends without the conserved phenylalanine or tryptophan. It is unclear where the CDR3 begins or ends on the DNA, so no DNA is shown, and the CDR3 is as TCRdb lists it. The chain links TRBV21-1 to TRBJ2-7; the D call in the table, TRBD2, was not verified against the DNA. TRBV21-1 is deemed a pseudogene. The CDR3 length is 15 residues, termini included. The CDR3 reads CASSARLAGLETGLI.

The chain joins TRBV10-3 to TRBJ2-3, with TRBD2 matching 8 bases. This CDR3 is 14 amino acids long. V dropped 8 bases and J dropped 1; count of bases not matched to a gene: 5. Germline-derived CDR1 and CDR2 are ENHRY and SYGVKD. The CDR3 sequence: CAIGAGGGTDTQYF. CDR3 sequence (DNA): TGTGCCATCGGGGCGGGAGGAGGCACAGATACGCAGTATTTT.

The rearrangement joins TRBV19 to TRBJ1-1; weak D call: TRBD1 (6 bases). This CDR3 region has 13 residues. V was trimmed by 6 bases and J by 3 bases, leaving 11 bases between them. The V gene's germline CDR1 is LNHDA and CDR2 SQIVND (reference sequence). CDR3 DNA sequence: TGTGCCAGTAGCAGGGGACCTTACACTGAAGCTTTCTTT. This encodes CASSRGPYTEAFF.

The rearrangement joins TRBV19 to TRBJ2-3; D is uncertain. This CDR3 comprises 15 residues. The germline gives CDR1 LNHDA, CDR2 SQIVND (reference sequence). Trimming cost V 10 bases and J 2 bases, with 19 bases left between them. CDR3 sequence (DNA): TGTGCCACAACATCCCGCGCGGCTGTCACAGATACGCAGTATTTT. The encoded protein is CATTSRAAVTDTQYF.

The V and J genes are TRBV7-9 and TRBJ1-5; 8 bases match TRBD1. V was pared by 0 bases and J by 7 bases, with 11 bases of the junction left unmatched. The CDR3 extends over 17 amino acids. CDR1 is SEHNR, CDR2 FQNEAQ, per germline (reference sequence). The CDR3 is CASSLAPTGVLEQPQHF. Written as DNA, the CDR3 is TGTGCCAGCAGCTTAGCACCGACAGGGGTGTTAGAACAGCCCCAGCATTTT.

The CDR3 DNA reads TGTGCCAGCAGGGGGTACCGGGACAGAGGAGATACGCAGTATTTT. As protein: CASRGYRDRGDTQYF. The chain is built from TRBV2 and TRBJ2-3; the match to TRBD1 covers 7 bases. V gave up 6 bases and J gave up 5 bases; unmatched junction bases: 11. CDR1 is SNHLY, CDR2 FYNNEI, per germline. The length of the CDR3 is 15 residues.

The chain uses TRBV11-1 and TRBJ2-2; 8 nucleotides match TRBD2. Looked up from germline, CDR1 is SGHAT and CDR2 is FQDESV (reference sequence). V gave up 5 bases and J gave up 1 base; unmatched junction bases: 6. The CDR3 sequence is 16 residues long. The CDR3 spells CASSVWSGGNTGELFF. In DNA, the CDR3 is TGTGCCAGCAGCGTCTGGAGCGGGGGGAACACCGGGGAGCTGTTTTTT.

This chain links TRBV25-1 with TRBJ2-7, with TRBD1 matching 8 bases. V gave up 7 bases and J gave up 2 bases; unmatched junction bases: 4. The germline V gene has CDR1 MGHDK and CDR2 SYGVNS. There are 13 residues in the CDR3. This CDR3 is CASKGTGPYEQYF. The CDR3 coding sequence is TGTGCCAGCAAGGGGACAGGACCCTACGAGCAGTACTTC.

The chain employs TRBV2 and TRBJ2-1; 7 nucleotides agree with TRBD2. The germline CDR1 and CDR2 sequences are SNHLY and FYNNEI. This CDR3 has 12 residues. The V segment lost 6 bases and the J segment 7 bases; nucleotides outside the gene matches: 3. CDR3 coding DNA: TGTGCCAGCAGCGGGCGGGGGAATGAGCAGTTCTTC. Translating gives CASSGRGNEQFF.